Listed below are T cell receptor beta chains from one sample, sequenced in a study of cytomegalovirus exposure and HLA in healthy donors. The table came from immunoSEQ multiplex PCR; TCRdb's copy has only in-frame clones and leaves some out. The sample lists about 110,000 clones, over 60% occurring once. The sequencing sample was made of PBMCs. The receptor source for this set is a woman in her sixties or seventies in good health and CMV-seropositive. CDR3s include the opening cysteine and the closing phenylalanine or tryptophan. The D gene is left open where the match is weak. A clone size is listed for some rows: how often the clone was seen (once, few, many), or a class if it is expanded.

j_call d_call v_call clone_size cdr3_nt cdr3_aa
TRBJ1-1 TRBD1 TRBV28 - TGTGCCAGCAAAACGGGACAGGGGGTCACTGAAGCTTTCTTT CASKTGQGVTEAFF
TRBJ1-2 TRBD1 TRBV6-1 - TGTGCCAGCAGTGACTCGGGACAGGGGGGCTGGGGCTACACCTTC CASSDSGQGGWGYTF
TRBJ2-1 TRBD2 TRBV7-8 - TGTGCCAGCAGCTTAGTCGGAACCGGGAGGGATGAGCAGTTCTTC CASSLVGTGRDEQFF
TRBJ2-5 - TRBV5-4 - TGTGCCAGCAGCTTTAATACTGGCAGGGAAGAGACCCAGTACTTC CASSFNTGREETQYF
TRBJ1-2 - TRBV6-6 - TGTGCCAGCAGTTACAAGGGCAAGACAGACTATGGCTACACCTTC CASSYKGKTDYGYTF
TRBJ1-2 - TRBV6-1 few TGTGCCAGCAGTTCCCACAGGGTTGATGGCTACACCTTC CASSSHRVDGYTF
TRBJ2-6 - TRBV15 few TGTGCCACCAGCAGAGGGCCCAGCTCTGGGGCCAACGTCCTGACTTTC CATSRGPSSGANVLTF
TRBJ1-3 - TRBV18 - TGTGCCAGCTCACCGGTAGACAGGTCCTCTGGAAACACCATATATTTT CASSPVDRSSGNTIYF
TRBJ1-4 - TRBV9 - TGTGCCAGCAGCGCCGGGGGGGCGGGAGGACTTGCAACTAATGAAAAACTGTTTTTT CASSAGGAGGLATNEKLFF
TRBJ2-1 - TRBV5-1 once TGCGCCAGCAGCTTGGTCGGGGATAGCTCCTACAATGAGCAGTTCTTC CASSLVGDSSYNEQFF
TRBJ1-6 TRBD1 TRBV5-6 - TGTGCCAGCAGCCCCCGGGACAGGGGAAGCTCACCCCTCCACTTT CASSPRDRGSSPLHF
TRBJ2-7 - TRBV11-2 - TGTGCCAGCGGGTCACACGGACTCGAGCAGTACTTC CASGSHGLEQYF